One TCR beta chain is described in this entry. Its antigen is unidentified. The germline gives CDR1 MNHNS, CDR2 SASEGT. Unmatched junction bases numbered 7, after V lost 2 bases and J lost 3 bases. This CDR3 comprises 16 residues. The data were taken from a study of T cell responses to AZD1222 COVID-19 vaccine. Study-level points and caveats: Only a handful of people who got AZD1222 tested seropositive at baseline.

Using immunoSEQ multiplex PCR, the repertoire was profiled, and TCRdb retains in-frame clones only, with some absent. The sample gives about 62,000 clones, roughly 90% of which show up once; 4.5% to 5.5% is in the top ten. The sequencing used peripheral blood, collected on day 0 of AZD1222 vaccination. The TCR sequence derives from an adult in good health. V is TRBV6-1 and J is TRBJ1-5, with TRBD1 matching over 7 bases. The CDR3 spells CASSEIQGGFNQPQHF. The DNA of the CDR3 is TGTGCCAGCAGTGAAATCCAGGGGGGATTCAATCAGCCCCAGCATTTT.